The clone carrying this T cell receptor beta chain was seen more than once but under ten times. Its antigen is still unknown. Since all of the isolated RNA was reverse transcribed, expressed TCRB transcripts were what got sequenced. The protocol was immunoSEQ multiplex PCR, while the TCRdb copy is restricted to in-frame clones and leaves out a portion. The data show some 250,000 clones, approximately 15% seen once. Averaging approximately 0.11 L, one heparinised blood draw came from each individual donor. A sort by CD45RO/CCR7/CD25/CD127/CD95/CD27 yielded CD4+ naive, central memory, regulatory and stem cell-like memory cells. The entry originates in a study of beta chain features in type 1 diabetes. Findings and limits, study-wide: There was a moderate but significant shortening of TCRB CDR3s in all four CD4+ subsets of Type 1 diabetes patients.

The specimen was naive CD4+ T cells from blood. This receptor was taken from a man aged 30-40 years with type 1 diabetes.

The CDR3, as DNA: TGTGCCAGCAGCCAACTCCAGGACAGTGATCTCTATGGCTACACCTTC. This translates into CASSQLQDSDLYGYTF. The chain has TRBV9 and TRBJ1-2; tentative D call: TRBD1 (6 bases). Germline lookup yields CDR1 SGDLS and CDR2 YYNGEE. This CDR3 comprises 16 residues. Trimming stripped 4 bases from V and 4 bases from J, with 20 bases between.